This T cell receptor (beta chain) was sequenced during a study of T cells in localized non-small cell lung cancer. Study-level findings and limits: Exceeding tumor, uninvolved adjacent lung had the highest T cell clonality.

The germline gives CDR1 KGHSH, CDR2 LQKENI. The V and J ends lost 3 bases and 3 bases respectively, with 7 bases between them. This CDR3 has 13 residues. The method was immunoSEQ multiplex PCR; TCRdb's version includes in-frame clones alone and lacks a portion of them. The sample lists some 24,000 clones, roughly 90% seen once, with 2.5% to 3% in the top ten. A remark on this clone: Antigen: not known.

This chain joins TRBV18 and TRBJ2-3, with D hard to call. Sequencing used peripheral blood, obtained before any cancer treatment. The receptor's source is a woman aged 40-69 years with stage I lung adenocarcinoma. For the CDR3, the DNA is TGTGCCAGCTCACCGACGACTACAGATACGCAGTATTTT. Translating it yields CASSPTTTDTQYF.